Below are 15 T cell receptor beta chains sequenced from a single sample in a study of T cell responses to AZD1222 COVID-19 vaccine. The method was immunoSEQ multiplex PCR; TCRdb's version includes in-frame clones alone and lacks a portion of them. The sample lists over 120,000 clones; about 86% were seen once. Sequencing was performed on peripheral blood, taken 28 days after the second AZD1222 dose. The receptors originated from an adult who received the AZD1222 COVID-19 vaccine.

The rearrangement joins TRBV7-2 to TRBJ2-3; 8 bases fit TRBD2. Germline V lookup: CDR1 SGHTA, CDR2 FQGNSA. The V segment lost 0 bases and the J segment 2 bases; nucleotides outside the gene matches: 4. The CDR3 contains 16 residues. The CDR3 nucleotides read TGTGCCAGCAGCTTAGCGGAGGGACTAGTCACAGATACGCAGTATTTT. This sequence encodes CASSLAEGLVTDTQYF.

The chain is built from TRBV7-2 and TRBJ2-1, with 9 bases aligning to TRBD2. In germline, CDR1 is SGHTA, CDR2 FQGNSA. The CDR3 has 12 residues. The ends lost 8 bases at V and 9 bases at J; junction bases unmatched: 5. The CDR3 DNA reads as TGTGCCAGCGGCGGGAGGGAGGGTGAGCAGTTCTTC. Translated, it gives CASGGREGEQFF.

The rearrangement links TRBV6-5 to TRBJ1-1, with TRBD1 as a possible D gene (5 bases). This CDR3 region has 13 residues. The V end lost 8 bases, the J end lost 0 bases, and 10 bases lay between the germline ends. CDR1 is MNHEY and CDR2 is SVGAGI in the germline V gene. The CDR3 sequence is CASRDGLNTEAFF. The CDR3 DNA follows: TGTGCCAGCCGGGACGGCTTGAACACTGAAGCTTTCTTT.

The chain employs TRBV5-6 and TRBJ2-7; 7 bases are a match to TRBD2. The ends lost 4 bases at V and 0 bases at J; junction bases unmatched: 10. Germline CDR1 SGHDT, CDR2 YYEEEE. CDR3 length: 16 amino acids. This CDR3 is CASSRGVPASSYEQYF. DNA of the CDR3: TGTGCCAGCAGCCGGGGGGTGCCGGCTAGCTCCTACGAGCAGTACTTC.

The chain joins TRBV19 to TRBJ2-5, with TRBD1 identical over 12 bases. The CDR3 totals 15 residues. The V gene end was trimmed by 6 bases and the J gene end by 5 bases; junction bases not matched to a gene: 7. Germline CDR1 and CDR2: LNHDA and SQIVND (reference sequence). This chain's CDR3 is CASRAGTGGRETQYF. As DNA, the CDR3 is TGTGCCAGTAGAGCCGGGACAGGGGGCCGGGAGACCCAGTACTTC.

V and J are TRBV30 and TRBJ1-6; possibly TRBD1 for D (6 bases). Between the trimmed V and J ends, which lost 4 bases and 7 bases, there was a span of 20 bases. This CDR3 has 16 residues. Germline CDR1 GTSNPN, CDR2 SVGIG (reference sequence). The CDR3: CAWNNIGGGANSPLHF. The CDR3 DNA reads as TGTGCCTGGAATAACATAGGTGGGGGGGCGAATTCACCCCTCCACTTT.

V gene TRBV21-1 combines with J gene TRBJ1-2. TRBV21-1 is a pseudogene segment. The CDR3 is 16 residues long. In DNA, the CDR3 is TGTGCCAGCAGCGACCCCCAGACACAGACCAACTATGACTACACCTTC. Protein: CASSDPQTQTNYDYTF.

The chain uses TRBV6-2 or TRBV6-3 and TRBJ2-7; D is possibly TRBD1 (5 bases). This CDR3 comprises 14 residues. V was shortened by 4 bases and J by 0 bases, with 10 bases between the two germline ends. Per germline, CDR1 MNHEY and CDR2 SVGEGT. CDR3 residues: CASSLAGPSYEQYF. CDR3 nucleotides: TGTGCCAGCAGTTTGGCAGGGCCCTCCTACGAGCAGTACTTC.

The chain couples TRBV19 to TRBJ2-2; maybe TRBD2 (5 bases). The CDR3 loop spans 13 amino acids. CDR1 and CDR2 (germline): LNHDA, SQIVND (reference sequence). V lost 6 bases and J 10 bases, leaving 15 bases between the germline ends. The CDR3 nucleotides are TGTGCCAGTAGGGCAAGGGATAGCGAGGAGCTGTTTTTT. It specifies CASRARDSEELFF.

This chain uses TRBV7-2 with TRBJ1-6, with no clear D. This CDR3 spans 16 amino acids. From germline, CDR1 is SGHTA and CDR2 FQGNSA. Trimming stripped 5 bases from V and 8 bases from J, with 19 bases between. CDR3 loop: CASSESTRAPYSPLHF. CDR3 nucleotides: TGTGCCAGCAGCGAATCTACCCGGGCTCCTTATTCACCCCTCCACTTT.

The table lists this clone with a count of one. The CDR3 is CASSLLAGGQHTYEQFF. CDR3 DNA: TGTGCCAGCTCGCTACTAGCGGGAGGGCAACATACCTATGAGCAGTTCTTC. The chain couples TRBV18 to TRBJ2-1, with 13 bases lining up with TRBD2. Germline CDR1 reads KGHSH; CDR2 reads LQKENI. The CDR3 runs to 17 residues. Unmatched junction bases numbered 13, after V lost 6 bases and J lost 8 bases.

The gene calls are TRBV10-3 and TRBJ1-2; no clear D. The germline V gene encodes CDR1 ENHRY and CDR2 SYGVKD. This CDR3 comprises 13 residues. Trimming removed 3 bases at V and 8 bases at J, with 13 bases between. This CDR3 reads CAISEGLGIGYTF. The CDR3 nucleotides are TGTGCCATCAGTGAAGGATTAGGGATCGGCTACACCTTC.

V usage is TRBV5-1 and J usage is TRBJ2-3; TRBD1 agrees at 7 bases. Germline lookup yields CDR1 SGHRS and CDR2 YFSETQ. V dropped 4 bases and J dropped 1; count of bases not matched to a gene: 6. The CDR3 runs 15 residues. The DNA of the CDR3 is TGCGCCAGCAGCCCCCGCGACAGGGGCACAGATACGCAGTATTTT. Translation gives CASSPRDRGTDTQYF.

V gene TRBV6-5 combines with J gene TRBJ2-3; D is unresolved. The V end was cut by 5 bases, the J end by 2 bases, with 8 bases between. The CDR3 sequence is 13 residues long. From germline, CDR1 is MNHEY and CDR2 SVGAGI. CDR3 amino acids: CASSPIYTDTQYF. Here the CDR3 DNA reads TGTGCCAGCAGTCCCATCTACACAGATACGCAGTATTTT.

The J gene is TRBJ1-4, the V gene TRBV29-1, with 7 bases fitting TRBD1. The V and J ends lost 5 bases and 7 bases, in that order; junction bases with no gene match: 7. CDR3 length: 13 amino acids. Germline V gene data show CDR1 as SQVTM and CDR2 as ANQGSEA. CDR3 in amino acids: CSVLGRGSEKLFF. The CDR3 coding sequence is TGCAGCGTTTTAGGCAGGGGGAGTGAAAAACTGTTTTTT. Full variable domain (rest looked up from reference TRBV29-1 and TRBJ1-4): SAVISQKPSRDICQRGTSLTIQCQVDSQVTMMFWYRQQPGQSLTLIATANQGSEATYESGFVIDKFPISRPNLTFSTLTVSNMSPEDSSIYLCSVLGRGSEKLFFGSGTQLSVL.